This T cell receptor (beta chain) was sequenced during a study of blood T cells in healthy people across ages. Together with a sample-barcoded 5' primer, a J-beta primer mix was included in a second PCR lasting roughly 7 to 11 cycles. From the 5' RACE reads, TCRdb called clonotypes with MiXCR, one entry per CDR3 protein. The top ten hold more than 8.5% of the sample, which has approximately 960,000 distinct CDR3 sequences, 29% seen once. Germline-derived CDR1 and CDR2 are SSHAT and FNYEAQ (reference sequence). The length of the CDR3 is 16 residues. Healthy Caucasian individuals from Russia aged about 6 to 100 served as donors. Extracted total RNA amounted to at least 5.5 micrograms for each sample. This clonotype was detected only once. One junction end disagrees with the germline gene, perhaps due to a read error. The same specimen was also included in a second study, on T cells of mothers and their children.

Sequences were obtained from blood. This chain links TRBV7-7 with TRBJ2-1, with 7 bases lining up with TRBD2. The TCR originated in a woman in her forties in good health. CDR3 residues: CASSLAWDYPYNEQFF. The CDR3 region has the DNA TGTGCTAGCAGCTTAGCTTGGGACTACCCCTACAATGAGCAGTTCTTC.